This T cell receptor (beta chain) is drawn from a study of neurological immune-mediated disorders. This clonotype was found many times. As yet, its antigen is unknown. The V gene's germline CDR1 is SGHTA and CDR2 FQGNSA. Unmatched junction bases numbered 11, after V lost 5 bases and J lost 3 bases. The CDR3 runs 16 residues. cDNA was made by 5'RACE with 10-nucleotide random UMIs. TCRdb fed the 5' RACE reads into MiXCR, producing one record per CDR3 protein. The sample lists 20,000 to 30,000 distinct CDR3 sequences; about 13% were seen once. The study, taken as a whole, reports: Private repertoires in all groups were suggested by the finding that expanded clones across subjects shared no CDR3 amino acid sequences.

The chain has TRBV7-2 and TRBJ2-5, with 8 nucleotides matching TRBD1. The TCR sequence derives from a woman in her fifties or sixties with HTLV-1-associated myelopathy (HAM/TSP). The source material was PBMCs. For the CDR3, the DNA is TGTGCCAGCAGCCCCAGGACAGGGAGTACGAAAGAGACCCAGTACTTC. This gives the protein CASSPRTGSTKETQYF.